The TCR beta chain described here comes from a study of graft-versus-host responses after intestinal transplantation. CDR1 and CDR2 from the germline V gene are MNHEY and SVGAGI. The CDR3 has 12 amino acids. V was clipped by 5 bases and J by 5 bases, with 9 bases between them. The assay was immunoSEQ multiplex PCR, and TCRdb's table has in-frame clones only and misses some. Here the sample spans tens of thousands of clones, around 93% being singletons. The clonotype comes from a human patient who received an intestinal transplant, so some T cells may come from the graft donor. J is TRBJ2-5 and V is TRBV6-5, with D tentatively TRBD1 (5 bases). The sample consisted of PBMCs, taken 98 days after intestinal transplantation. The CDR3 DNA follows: TGTGCCAGCAGTAGTGGGGCGGAGACCCAGTACTTC. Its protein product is CASSSGAETQYF.